A single sample is the source of the 20 T cell receptor beta chains below, sequenced in a study of T cell changes during pregnancy in multiple sclerosis (dated by TCRdb to between 2018 and 2021). The library was made by the immunoSEQ multiplex PCR assay. TCRdb provides this immuneACCESS table in a form limited to in-frame rearrangements. Some clones are lacking; in checked studies, under half of them reflect an unresolved V gene, and why the rest are absent is not known. The sample table records 55,000 to 75,000 clones; 92% of these occur just once. The leading ten clones occupy roughly 1.5% of the sample. The sample here was peripheral blood, taken after pregnancy. Source of these receptors: a female donor with multiple sclerosis, enrolled in a pregnancy study.

This sequence joins TRBV11-3 and TRBJ2-3; 9 nucleotides line up with TRBD2. Losses at the gene ends were 4 bases for V and 4 bases for J; bases not matched to a gene: 9. The CDR3 has 16 amino acids. The germline V gene has CDR1 SGHNT and CDR2 YENEEA. The CDR3 sequence is CASSYSAAGGPDTQYF. Written as DNA, the CDR3 is TGTGCCAGCAGCTACTCGGCTGCGGGAGGGCCAGATACGCAGTATTTT.

The chain employs TRBV5-1 and TRBJ1-1, with D perhaps matching TRBD1 (5 bases). Trimming stripped 6 bases from V and 1 base from J, with 10 bases between. The germline CDR1 and CDR2 sequences are SGHRS and YFSETQ. This CDR3 region has 13 residues. This chain's CDR3 is CASTEGWNTEAFF. The CDR3 DNA sequence: TGCGCCAGCACGGAGGGGTGGAACACTGAAGCTTTCTTT.

The rearrangement links TRBV11-2 to TRBJ2-3, with a possible D match to TRBD1 (6 bases). Deletions cut 3 bases from V and 5 bases from J, with 9 bases between. The germline V gene has CDR1 SGHAT and CDR2 FQNNGV. The CDR3 spans 13 residues. The CDR3 loop reads CASSFKGEDTQYF. CDR3 nucleotides: TGTGCCAGCAGCTTCAAGGGGGAAGATACGCAGTATTTT. The whole variable domain, filled in from reference TRBV11-2 and TRBJ2-3, reads EAGVAQSPRYKIIEKRQSVAFWCNPISGHATLYWYQQILGQGPKLLIQFQNNGVVDDSQLPKDRFSAERLKGVDSTLKIQPAKLEDSAVYLCASSFKGEDTQYFGPGTRLTVL.

The rearrangement uses TRBV11-2 and TRBJ2-1; 11 nucleotides agree with TRBD2. Germline-derived CDR1 and CDR2 are SGHAT and FQNNGV. The ends lost 3 bases at V and 8 bases at J; junction bases unmatched: 3. The CDR3 length is 14 residues. The CDR3 DNA follows: TGTGCCAGCAGCTTTACTAGCGGGAGCGATGAGCAGTTCTTC. Protein product: CASSFTSGSDEQFF.

The chain joins TRBV5-1 to TRBJ2-3, with 7 bases matching TRBD1. The V and J ends lost 4 bases and 3 bases, in that order; junction bases with no gene match: 8. CDR3 length: 15 residues. Per germline, CDR1 SGHRS and CDR2 YFSETQ. The CDR3 sequence: CASSETGSRTDTQYF. In nucleotides, the CDR3 is TGCGCCAGCAGCGAGACAGGGTCCAGGACAGATACGCAGTATTTT.

This clone was detected once. CDR3 sequence (DNA): TGTGCCAGCAGCTTAGTTCTGACATCTTTAACTGAAGCTTTCTTT. This sequence encodes CASSLVLTSLTEAFF. V usage is TRBV7-9 and J usage is TRBJ1-1, with unresolved D. The germline V gene encodes CDR1 SEHNR and CDR2 FQNEAQ (reference sequence). Trimming took 1 base from V and 5 from J, leaving 14 bases between them. There are 15 residues in the CDR3.

The V gene is TRBV29-1, the J gene TRBJ2-3; the D is unclear. Trimming stripped 7 bases from V and 6 bases from J, with 14 bases between. The CDR3 contains 12 residues. From germline, CDR1 is SQVTM and CDR2 ANQGSEA. In nucleotides, the CDR3 is TGCAGCGCTGGGCTCGGCAGGGATACGCAGTATTTT. It yields the protein CSAGLGRDTQYF.

The V and J genes are TRBV7-9 and TRBJ2-7; TRBD1 might be the D (6 bases). Germline assignment: CDR1 SEHNR and CDR2 FQNEAQ (reference sequence). The CDR3 loop spans 13 amino acids. V was shortened by 5 bases and J by 3 bases, with 11 bases between the two germline ends. Here the CDR3 reads CASSRDNLYEQYF. The CDR3 nucleotides are TGTGCCAGCAGCCGGGACAACCTCTACGAGCAGTACTTC. Looking up the rest from reference TRBV7-9 and TRBJ2-7 gives the full variable domain: DTGVSQNPRHKITKRGQNVTFRCDPISEHNRLYWYRQTLGQGPEFLTYFQNEAQLEKSRLLSDRFSAERPKGSFSTLEIQRTEQGDSAMYLCASSRDNLYEQYFGPGTRLTVT.

The CDR3 loop reads CASSATGQGNTIYF. The CDR3 coding sequence is TGTGCCAGCAGCGCCACCGGACAGGGAAACACCATATATTTT. This sequence joins TRBV9 and TRBJ1-3, with D possibly being TRBD1 (6 bases). The CDR3 is 14 residues long. Germline CDR1 reads SGDLS; CDR2 reads YYNGEE. V lost 3 bases and J 4 bases, leaving 11 bases between the germline ends. The full variable domain, rest sourced from reference TRBV9 and TRBJ1-3, is DSGVTQTPKHLITATGQRVTLRCSPRSGDLSVYWYQQSLDQGLQFLIQYYNGEERAKGNILERFSAQQFPDLHSELNLSSLELGDSALYFCASSATGQGNTIYFGEGSWLTVV.

The chain joins TRBV7-2 to TRBJ2-7; 12 bases are shared with TRBD2. The J segment lost 4 bases and the V segment lost 6 bases, leaving 1 base of the junction unmatched. Looked up from germline, CDR1 is SGHTA and CDR2 is FQGNSA. CDR3 length: 13 residues. As DNA, the CDR3 is TGTGCCAGCAGGACTAGCGGGAGTTACGAGCAGTACTTC. Translation: CASRTSGSYEQYF.

The gene calls are TRBV5-1 and TRBJ2-7, with D maybe TRBD2 (6 bases). Germline CDR1 SGHRS, CDR2 YFSETQ. The CDR3 contains 14 residues. The V end lost 4 bases, the J end lost 4 bases, and 15 bases lay between the germline ends. CDR3 in DNA: TGCGCCAGCAGCGATAGCGGCGGGATTTACGAGCAGTACTTC. This sequence encodes CASSDSGGIYEQYF.

The chain joins TRBV4-1 to TRBJ2-7, with TRBD2 matching 7 bases. The CDR3 length is 14 residues. Germline loops: CDR1 MGHRA, CDR2 YSYEKL. Losses at the gene ends were 1 base for V and 2 bases for J; bases not matched to a gene: 2. In DNA form, the CDR3 reads TGCGCCAGCAGCCAAGCGGGAGGCCCCTACGAGCAGTACTTC. Translating gives CASSQAGGPYEQYF.

The genes are TRBV7-9 and TRBJ2-7; D is possibly TRBD1 (6 bases). The V end was cut by 5 bases, the J end by 4 bases, with 18 bases between. This CDR3 contains 15 residues. The germline V gene has CDR1 SEHNR and CDR2 FQNEAQ (reference sequence). This chain's CDR3 is CASSPGHRVGYEQYF. In DNA form, the CDR3 reads TGTGCCAGCAGCCCCGGGCACAGGGTAGGGTACGAGCAGTACTTC.

This clone was seen only once. The V gene is TRBV10-3, the J gene TRBJ2-7, with D possibly TRBD2 on 7 matching bases. The CDR3 is 18 amino acids. CDR1 ENHRY and CDR2 SYGVKD come from the germline V gene. The V end lost 3 bases, the J end lost 5 bases, and 26 bases lay between the germline ends. The DNA of the CDR3 is TGTGCCATCAGTGACTTTAAGGGGGGAGGGCCGCCGATCCACGAGCAGTACTTC. Amino acids: CAISDFKGGGPPIHEQYF.

The chain recombines TRBV6-1 with TRBJ2-7, with TRBD2 as a possible D gene (5 bases). The CDR3 has 14 residues. Trimming cost V 5 bases and J 3 bases, with 14 bases left between them. Per the germline V gene, CDR1 is MNHNS and CDR2 is SASEGT. CDR3 sequence: CASSSSEEVYEQYF. The CDR3, as DNA: TGTGCCAGCAGTTCATCAGAGGAGGTCTACGAGCAGTACTTC.

V usage is TRBV21-1 and J usage is TRBJ2-3; the table's D call TRBD1 went unverified against the DNA. TRBV21-1 has pseudogene status. This CDR3 spans 12 amino acids. The CDR3 bases are TGTGCCAGCAGACAGATCACAGATACGCAGTATTTT. Protein: CASRQITDTQYF.

The V and J genes are TRBV18 and TRBJ1-2; 8 bases align to TRBD1. Germline V CDR1 and CDR2: KGHSH, LQKENI. This CDR3 region has 15 residues. Losses at the gene ends were 5 bases for V and 4 bases for J; bases not matched to a gene: 9. CDR3 protein: CASSSMRQGLYGYTF. The CDR3 region has the DNA TGTGCCAGCTCATCGATGAGACAGGGGCTCTATGGCTACACCTTC.

The chain recombines TRBV7-3 with TRBJ2-7, with TRBD2 identical over 7 bases. V lost 1 base, J lost 6 bases, and 3 bases stayed unmatched. This CDR3 is built from 13 residues. Germline values: CDR1 SGHTA, CDR2 FQGTGA. The CDR3 sequence is CASSLILAGEQYF. The CDR3 DNA follows: TGTGCCAGCAGCTTAATTTTAGCGGGCGAGCAGTACTTC.

This clone showed up just a few times. The chain employs TRBV18 and TRBJ1-5; D is perhaps TRBD1 (6 bases). The CDR3 sequence is 15 residues long. Trimming cost V 4 bases and J 8 bases, with 18 bases left between them. Germline lookup yields CDR1 KGHSH and CDR2 LQKENI. The CDR3 region is CASSRDTGSVEPQHF. CDR3 DNA: TGTGCCAGCTCACGAGATACAGGGTCCGTGGAGCCCCAGCATTTT.

The genes are TRBV5-1 and TRBJ2-1; 7 nucleotides line up with TRBD2. Germline V lookup: CDR1 SGHRS, CDR2 YFSETQ. Trimming at V came to 0 bases and at J to 7 bases, leaving 4 bases not matched to a gene. The CDR3 totals 14 residues. In DNA form, the CDR3 reads TGCGCCAGCAGCTTGGGGTGGCGGGGGAATGAGCAGTTCTTC. It is translated as CASSLGWRGNEQFF.